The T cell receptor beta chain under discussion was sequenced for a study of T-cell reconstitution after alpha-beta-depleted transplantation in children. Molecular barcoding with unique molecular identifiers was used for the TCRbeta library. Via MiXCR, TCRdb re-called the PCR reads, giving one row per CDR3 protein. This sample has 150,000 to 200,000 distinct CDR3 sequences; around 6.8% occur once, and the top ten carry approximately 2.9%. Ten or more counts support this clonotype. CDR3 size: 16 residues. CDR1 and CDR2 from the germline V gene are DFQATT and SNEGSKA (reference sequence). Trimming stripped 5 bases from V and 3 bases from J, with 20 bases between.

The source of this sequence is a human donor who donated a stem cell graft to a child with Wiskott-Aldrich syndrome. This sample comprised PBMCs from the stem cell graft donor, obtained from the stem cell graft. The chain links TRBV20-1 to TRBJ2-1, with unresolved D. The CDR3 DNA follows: TGCAGTGCTTCGATTCTCTCGGGTACCTTCTACAATGAGCAGTTCTTC. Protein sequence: CSASILSGTFYNEQFF.